These T cell receptor beta chains were read from a single sample in a study of cytomegalovirus exposure and HLA in healthy donors. Sequenced by immunoSEQ multiplex PCR; TCRdb stores in-frame clones only, minus some. This table has approximately 160,000 clones, roughly four fifths appearing once. Specimen: PBMCs. The receptors were gathered from a young woman in good health and CMV-seronegative. Each CDR3 is given with its conserved first and last residue. The order of the fields is D gene, V gene, clone size, J gene, CDR3 DNA, CDR3 protein. The D gene is left open where the match is weak. Only part of the rows carry a size: once, few, many, or a class if the clone is expanded.

D: TRBD2; V: TRBV10-3; size: -; J: TRBJ2-2; DNA: TGTGCCATCAGCCCGGGACTAGCGGGAGCGGCCGGGGAGCTGTTTTTT; CDR3: CAISPGLAGAAGELFF
D: -; V: TRBV5-1; size: once; J: TRBJ1-4; DNA: TGCGCCAGCAGCTCCCCACAGAATGAAAAACTGTTTTTT; CDR3: CASSSPQNEKLFF
D: TRBD2; V: TRBV23-1; size: -; J: TRBJ2-5; DNA: TGCGCCAGCAGTCGACTAGCTGGGGCCCAAGAGACCCAGTACTTC; CDR3: CASSRLAGAQETQYF
D: TRBD1; V: TRBV7-9; size: -; J: TRBJ2-3; DNA: TGTGCCAGCAGCTTATGGGACAGGGTGGCAGATACGCAGTATTTT; CDR3: CASSLWDRVADTQYF
D: TRBD1; V: TRBV11-2; size: once; J: TRBJ1-4; DNA: TGTGCCAGCAGCTTATCTCCCAGGGACAGTGGGGAAAAACTGTTTTTT; CDR3: CASSLSPRDSGEKLFF
D: -; V: TRBV4-2; size: -; J: TRBJ2-3; DNA: TGTGCCAGCAGCCAGACGGGAGAGGGGGGGCCCACAGATACGCAGTATTTT; CDR3: CASSQTGEGGPTDTQYF
D: -; V: TRBV28; size: -; J: TRBJ1-5; DNA: TGTGCCAGCTTTAAAAAGCGGGACGGCTTCTACAATCAGCCCCAGCATTTT; CDR3: CASFKKRDGFYNQPQHF
D: -; V: TRBV18; size: -; J: TRBJ2-7; DNA: TGTGCCAGCTCACCACCGGCCAGGGTTGGCTACGAGCAGTACTTC; CDR3: CASSPPARVGYEQYF
D: -; V: TRBV15; size: -; J: TRBJ1-4; DNA: TGTGCCACCAGCAAACAGGGAGCTAATGAAAAACTGTTTTTT; CDR3: CATSKQGANEKLFF
D: TRBD2; V: TRBV4-1; size: -; J: TRBJ2-1; DNA: TGCGCCAGCAGCCCTGGACTAGCGGGGGGGGGTAGGAATGAGCAGTTCTTC; CDR3: CASSPGLAGGGRNEQFF
D: -; V: TRBV21-1; size: once; J: TRBJ1-5; DNA: TGTGCCAGCAGCAAACCTCCGAAACTTAGCAATCAGCCCCAGCATTTT; CDR3: CASSKPPKLSNQPQHF
D: TRBD1; V: TRBV4-1; size: -; J: TRBJ1-6; DNA: TGCGCCAGCAGCCAAACACCGGGACAGGGGAGCTCCTATAATTCACCCCTCCACTTT; CDR3: CASSQTPGQGSSYNSPLHF
D: -; V: TRBV5-1; size: -; J: TRBJ2-2; DNA: TGCGCCAGCAGCTTGGTGTCAGACACCGGGGAGCTGTTTTTT; CDR3: CASSLVSDTGELFF
D: -; V: TRBV27; size: -; J: TRBJ2-3; DNA: TGTGCCAGCAGTTCTCCTTGGGGGCAGGGCACAGATACGCAGTATTTT; CDR3: CASSSPWGQGTDTQYF
D: TRBD2; V: TRBV19; size: -; J: TRBJ2-7; DNA: TGTGCCAGTAGTATAGAGACTAGCGGGGCCTACGAGCAGTACTTC; CDR3: CASSIETSGAYEQYF
D: TRBD2; V: TRBV19; size: -; J: TRBJ2-1; DNA: TGTGCCAGTAGTAGCCGGGGACTAGCGTCCCACAATGAGCAGTTCTTC; CDR3: CASSSRGLASHNEQFF